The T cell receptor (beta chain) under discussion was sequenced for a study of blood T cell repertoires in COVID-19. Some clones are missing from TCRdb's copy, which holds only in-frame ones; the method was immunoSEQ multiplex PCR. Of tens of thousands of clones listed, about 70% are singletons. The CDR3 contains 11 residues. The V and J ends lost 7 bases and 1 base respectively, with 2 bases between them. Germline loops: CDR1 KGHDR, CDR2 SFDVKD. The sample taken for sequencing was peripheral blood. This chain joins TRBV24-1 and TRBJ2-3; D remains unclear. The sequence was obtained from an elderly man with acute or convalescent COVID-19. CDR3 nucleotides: TGTGCCACCAGCGGCACAGATACGCAGTATTTT. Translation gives CATSGTDTQYF.